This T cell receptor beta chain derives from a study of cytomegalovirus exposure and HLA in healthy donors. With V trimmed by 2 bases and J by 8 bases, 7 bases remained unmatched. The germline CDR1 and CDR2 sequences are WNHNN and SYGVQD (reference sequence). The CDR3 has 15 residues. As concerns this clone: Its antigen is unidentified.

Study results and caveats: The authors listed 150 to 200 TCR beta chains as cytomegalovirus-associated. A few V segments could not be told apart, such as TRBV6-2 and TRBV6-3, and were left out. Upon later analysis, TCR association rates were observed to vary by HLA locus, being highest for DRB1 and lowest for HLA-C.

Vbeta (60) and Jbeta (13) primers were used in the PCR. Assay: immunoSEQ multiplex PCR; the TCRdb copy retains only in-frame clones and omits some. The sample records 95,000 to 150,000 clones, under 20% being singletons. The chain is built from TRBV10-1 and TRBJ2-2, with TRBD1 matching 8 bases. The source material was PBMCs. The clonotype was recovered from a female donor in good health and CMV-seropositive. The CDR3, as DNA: TGCGCCAGCAGTGAGGGACAGGGCACCCGTGGGGAGCTGTTTTTT. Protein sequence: CASSEGQGTRGELFF.